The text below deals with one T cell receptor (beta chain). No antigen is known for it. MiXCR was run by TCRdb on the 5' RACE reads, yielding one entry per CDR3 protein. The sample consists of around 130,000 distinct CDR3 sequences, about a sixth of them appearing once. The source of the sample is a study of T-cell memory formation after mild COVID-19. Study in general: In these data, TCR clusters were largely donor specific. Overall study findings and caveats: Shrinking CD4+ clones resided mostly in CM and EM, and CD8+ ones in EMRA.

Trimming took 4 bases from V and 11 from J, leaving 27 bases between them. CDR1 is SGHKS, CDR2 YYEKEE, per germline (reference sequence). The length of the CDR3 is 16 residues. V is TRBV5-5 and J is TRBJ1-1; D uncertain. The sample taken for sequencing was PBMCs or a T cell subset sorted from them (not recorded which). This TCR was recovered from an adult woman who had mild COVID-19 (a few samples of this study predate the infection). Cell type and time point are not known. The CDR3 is CASSGTPGSNPSRAFF. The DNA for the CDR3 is TGTGCCAGCAGCGGAACCCCCGGGAGCAACCCATCGCGGGCTTTCTTT.